The 26 T cell receptor beta chains below all came from one sample that was sequenced in a study of shared clonotypes between healthy human individuals. Terminally differentiated effector memory CD45RA+ cells were left out of the naive CD8 fraction, which was CD45RO-negative and positively selected for CCR7. The repertoire was sequenced with immunoSEQ multiplex PCR; TCRdb's copy has only in-frame clones and lacks some. This sample has hundreds of thousands of clones, with around 96% found just once. Sequencing was performed on naive CD8+ T cells sorted from blood. Source of these receptors: a woman aged 30 to 39 in good health.

V gene TRBV7-9 combines with J gene TRBJ1-2; D might be TRBD1 (6 bases). The CDR3 length is 14 residues. The ends were cut back, 5 bases at V and 4 bases at J, with 14 bases in the middle. Germline V gene data show CDR1 as SEHNR and CDR2 as FQNEAQ (reference sequence). The CDR3 is CASSGMDSFYGYTF. DNA for the CDR3: TGTGCCAGCAGCGGGATGGACAGTTTCTATGGCTACACCTTC. Combining the CDR3 with reference TRBV7-9 and TRBJ1-2 gives the whole variable domain DTGVSQNPRHKITKRGQNVTFRCDPISEHNRLYWYRQTLGQGPEFLTYFQNEAQLEKSRLLSDRFSAERPKGSFSTLEIQRTEQGDSAMYLCASSGMDSFYGYTFGSGTRLTVV.

The chain combines TRBV27 with TRBJ2-7; TRBD2 is a possible D gene (7 bases). The CDR3 is 14 amino acids. V lost 5 bases to trimming and J lost 3 bases, with 14 bases between them. Germline CDR1 and CDR2: MNHEY and SMNVEV (reference sequence). CDR3 loop: CASSPQGGGYEQYF. CDR3 coding DNA: TGTGCCAGCAGTCCCCAGGGAGGGGGCTACGAGCAGTACTTC.

The V call is TRBV27, the J call TRBJ1-2; TRBD1 matches at 9 bases. CDR1 MNHEY and CDR2 SMNVEV come from the germline V gene (reference sequence). The V and J ends lost 8 bases and 7 bases, in that order; junction bases with no gene match: 5. The CDR3 runs to 12 residues. The CDR3 reads CASGTGGGGYTF. The DNA of the CDR3 is TGTGCCAGCGGCACAGGGGGCGGTGGCTACACCTTC.

The chain links TRBV2 to TRBJ2-7; D ambiguous. V dropped 6 bases and J dropped 0 bases, with 9 bases sitting between them. CDR3 length equals 13 residues. CDR1 is SNHLY and CDR2 is FYNNEI in the germline V gene. The CDR3: CASRGKSSYEQYF. The CDR3 nucleotides read TGTGCCAGCAGAGGAAAGAGCTCCTACGAGCAGTACTTC.

This chain joins TRBV5-1 and TRBJ1-3, with D uncertain. V lost 5 bases to trimming and J lost 1 base, with 7 bases between them. This CDR3 has 13 residues. Per germline, CDR1 SGHRS and CDR2 YFSETQ. The CDR3 nucleotides read TGCGCCAGCAGGGCTTCGTCTGGAAACACCATATATTTT. This gives the protein CASRASSGNTIYF.

The chain recombines TRBV7-3 with TRBJ2-1; 9 bases map to TRBD2. Germline CDR1 reads SGHTA; CDR2 reads FQGTGA. CDR3 length: 15 residues. The V gene end was trimmed by 7 bases and the J gene end by 5 bases; junction bases not matched to a gene: 9. The CDR3, as DNA: TGTGCCAGCACCATTAGCGGGAGTGTCAACAATGAGCAGTTCTTC. This encodes CASTISGSVNNEQFF.

The rearrangement uses TRBV21-1 and TRBJ2-7. TRBV21-1 is reported as a pseudogene. The CDR3 runs 15 residues. The CDR3 protein is CASSIGPDRTYEQYF. For the CDR3, the DNA is TGTGCCAGCAGCATAGGCCCTGATCGTACCTACGAGCAGTACTTC.

The rearrangement joins TRBV13 to TRBJ2-7; TRBD1 matches at 12 bases. The germline V gene encodes CDR1 PRHDT and CDR2 FYEKMQ (reference sequence). J lost 9 bases, V lost 0 bases, and 6 bases had no gene match. The CDR3 is 15 residues long. The CDR3 here is CASSLGRDRGQGQYF. DNA of the CDR3: TGTGCCAGCAGCTTAGGCCGGGACAGGGGGCAGGGGCAGTACTTC.

CDR3 protein: CASEYPGAGNTIYF. CDR3 in DNA: TGTGCCAGTGAATACCCGGGGGCTGGAAACACCATATATTTT. This chain joins TRBV19 and TRBJ1-3, with D possibly being TRBD1 (5 bases). The CDR3 runs to 14 residues. Germline CDR1 reads LNHDA; CDR2 reads SQIVND (reference sequence). V was trimmed by 8 bases and J by 2 bases, leaving 13 bases between them.

This clone was counted a few times. CDR3: CASSVDGTDGYTF. DNA of the CDR3: TGTGCCAGCAGCGTAGATGGGACCGATGGCTACACCTTC. The chain carries TRBV9 and TRBJ1-2; a possible D gene is TRBD1 (5 bases). The length of the CDR3 is 13 residues. The germline CDR1 and CDR2 sequences are SGDLS and YYNGEE. The germline V and J ends were trimmed by 0 bases and 6 bases, with 9 bases remaining between them.

The chain recombines TRBV6-6 with TRBJ2-3, with D maybe TRBD1 (6 bases). CDR1 is MNHNY and CDR2 is SVGAGI in the germline V gene (reference sequence). V was shortened by 6 bases and J by 6 bases, with 13 bases between the two germline ends. This CDR3 spans 13 amino acids. The CDR3 protein is CASSPQGSDTQYF. Written as DNA, the CDR3 is TGTGCCAGCAGCCCACAGGGCTCCGATACGCAGTATTTT.

This clone has just one count. The chain couples TRBV7-6 to TRBJ2-7, with D tentatively TRBD2 (7 bases). Between the trimmed V and J ends, which lost 7 bases and 0 bases, there was a span of 16 bases. The CDR3 has 15 residues. Germline V gene sequence: CDR1 SGHVS, CDR2 FNYEAQ. CDR3 nucleotides: TGTGCCAGCACCAGGGGAGCGGGAACCTCCTACGAGCAGTACTTC. This codes for CASTRGAGTSYEQYF.

This chain uses TRBV4-1 with TRBJ1-1; tentatively, D is TRBD1 (6 bases). Per germline, CDR1 MGHRA and CDR2 YSYEKL. Trimming cost V 3 bases and J 1 base, with 12 bases left between them. There are 15 residues in the CDR3. The DNA for the CDR3 is TGCGCCAGCAGCCAGGACCAGGGACAGAACACTGAAGCTTTCTTT. Protein product: CASSQDQGQNTEAFF.

This chain connects TRBV6-1 to TRBJ2-4; D not resolved. With 3 bases removed from V and 6 bases from J, the gap between germline ends came to 12 bases. CDR1 and CDR2 from the germline V gene are MNHNS and SASEGT. This CDR3 spans 14 amino acids. The CDR3: CASSEKTGRNIQYF. CDR3 DNA sequence: TGTGCCAGCAGTGAGAAGACGGGTCGAAACATTCAGTACTTC.

This chain links TRBV4-1 with TRBJ2-3; D call uncertain. V lost 2 bases and J 6 bases, leaving 9 bases between the germline ends. Germline CDR1 MGHRA, CDR2 YSYEKL. This CDR3 is 13 amino acids long. CDR3 in amino acids: CASSQPRSDTQYF. In nucleotides, the CDR3 is TGCGCCAGCAGCCAACCGCGCAGTGATACGCAGTATTTT.

The chain recombines TRBV13 with TRBJ2-5; TRBD1 might be the D (5 bases). The end of the DNA fits TRBJ2-7 better, so the J call may be wrong. Per the germline V gene, CDR1 is PRHDT and CDR2 is FYEKMQ (reference sequence). The CDR3 covers 17 residues. The chain's CDR3 is CASTRLWGGQGGDEQYF. The CDR3 nucleotides are TGTGCCAGCACCAGACTGTGGGGTGGGCAGGGTGGCGACGAGCAGTACTTC.

J is TRBJ2-7 and V is TRBV9; 8 nucleotides agree with TRBD1. CDR1 and CDR2 from the germline V gene are SGDLS and YYNGEE. The CDR3 runs to 15 residues. J was trimmed by 6 bases and V by 4 bases; bases with no gene match: 12. The DNA for the CDR3 is TGTGCCAGCAGCTCCTCATTAGGGACAGGTGCCGAGCAGTACTTC. Amino acids: CASSSSLGTGAEQYF.

The chain uses TRBV14 and TRBJ2-1; D call uncertain. CDR1 is SGHDN, CDR2 FVKESK, per germline. This CDR3 comprises 11 residues. V was pared by 8 bases and J by 8 bases, with 10 bases between. CDR3 nucleotide sequence: TGTGCCAGCCTCCTTCGCCATGAGCAGTTCTTC. This translates into CASLLRHEQFF.

The chain links TRBV27 to TRBJ2-2; maybe TRBD2 (5 bases). Per germline, CDR1 MNHEY and CDR2 SMNVEV (reference sequence). Between the trimmed V and J ends, which lost 11 bases and 7 bases, there was a span of 11 bases. CDR3 length: 11 amino acids. Here the CDR3 reads CASGVGGELFF. In nucleotides, the CDR3 is TGTGCCTCCGGGGTCGGCGGGGAGCTGTTTTTT.

This sequence joins TRBV5-6 and TRBJ2-1; 11 bases are shared with TRBD2. CDR1 and CDR2 from the germline V gene are SGHDT and YYEEEE. The CDR3 contains 15 residues. Unmatched junction bases numbered 10, after V lost 4 bases and J lost 10 bases. The chain's CDR3 is CASSAGTSGLQEQFF. In DNA, the CDR3 is TGTGCCAGCAGCGCAGGGACTAGCGGCCTACAGGAGCAGTTCTTC.

The chain employs TRBV11-2 and TRBJ2-1; 7 nucleotides align to TRBD2. Germline V gene data show CDR1 as SGHAT and CDR2 as FQNNGV. The CDR3 is 18 amino acids. V was clipped by 1 base and J by 3 bases; unmatched bases: 12. CDR3 nucleotides: TGTGCCAGCAGCTTAGTAAAGGGGAGGACTAGACTCTACAATGAGCAGTTCTTC. This sequence encodes CASSLVKGRTRLYNEQFF.

The chain uses TRBV7-9 and TRBJ2-7, with 7 nucleotides matching TRBD2. CDR1 SEHNR and CDR2 FQNEAQ come from the germline V gene (reference sequence). This CDR3 has 14 residues. J was trimmed by 2 bases and V by 6 bases; bases with no gene match: 7. Written as DNA, the CDR3 is TGTGCCAGCAGTCTTAGCGGGCACCCCTACGAGCAGTACTTC. It yields the protein CASSLSGHPYEQYF.

The chain combines TRBV13 with TRBJ1-3; weak D call: TRBD1 (6 bases). CDR3 length equals 17 residues. V shed 5 bases and J shed 4 bases, with 21 bases lying between them. Germline V gene lookup returns CDR1 PRHDT and CDR2 FYEKMQ (reference sequence). The CDR3 nucleotides are TGTGCCAGCAGCCCCGATTTAGAAGGGGGGCCGGGAAACACCATATATTTT. It specifies CASSPDLEGGPGNTIYF.

The J gene is TRBJ2-1, the V gene TRBV11-2; TRBD1 matches 9 bases. V shed 2 bases and J 5 bases; nucleotides not matched to a gene: 10. The CDR3 has 17 residues. From germline, CDR1 is SGHAT and CDR2 FQNNGV. The CDR3 loop is CASSLYIWDRVDNEQFF. The CDR3 bases are TGTGCCAGCAGCTTATATATCTGGGACAGGGTTGACAATGAGCAGTTCTTC.

The chain carries TRBV2 and TRBJ1-4, with 8 bases fitting TRBD1. The CDR3 length is 14 residues. The V segment lost 7 bases and the J segment 7 bases; nucleotides outside the gene matches: 8. In germline, CDR1 is SNHLY, CDR2 FYNNEI. CDR3 DNA sequence: TGTGCCAGCAAACAGGACAGGGTTGGTGAAAAACTGTTTTTT. As protein: CASKQDRVGEKLFF.

Concerning this clone itself: Other DNA sequences of this sample code for an identical CDR3. The chain combines TRBV27 with TRBJ2-7; no firm D call. Germline CDR1 reads MNHEY; CDR2 reads SMNVEV (reference sequence). Trimming took off 4 bases at V and 2 bases at J, with 12 bases between the two ends. The CDR3 is made up of 14 amino acids. The CDR3, as DNA: TGTGCCAGCAGTTATGCTTCCGGAACCTACGAGCAGTACTTC. This sequence encodes CASSYASGTYEQYF.